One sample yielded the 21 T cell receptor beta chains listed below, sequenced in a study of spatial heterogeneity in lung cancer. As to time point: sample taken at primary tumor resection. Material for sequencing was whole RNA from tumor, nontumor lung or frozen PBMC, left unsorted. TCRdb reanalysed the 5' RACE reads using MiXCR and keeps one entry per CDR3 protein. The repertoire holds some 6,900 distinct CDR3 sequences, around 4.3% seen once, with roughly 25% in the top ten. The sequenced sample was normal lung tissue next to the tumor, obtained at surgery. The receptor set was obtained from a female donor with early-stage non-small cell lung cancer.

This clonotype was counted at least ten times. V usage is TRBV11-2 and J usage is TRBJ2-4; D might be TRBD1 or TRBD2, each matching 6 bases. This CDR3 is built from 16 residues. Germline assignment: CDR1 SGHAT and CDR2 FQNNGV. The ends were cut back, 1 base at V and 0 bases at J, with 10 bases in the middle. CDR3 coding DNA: TGTGCCAGCAGCTTAGTCGGGGGCCCAGCCAAAAACATTCAGTACTTC. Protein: CASSLVGGPAKNIQYF.

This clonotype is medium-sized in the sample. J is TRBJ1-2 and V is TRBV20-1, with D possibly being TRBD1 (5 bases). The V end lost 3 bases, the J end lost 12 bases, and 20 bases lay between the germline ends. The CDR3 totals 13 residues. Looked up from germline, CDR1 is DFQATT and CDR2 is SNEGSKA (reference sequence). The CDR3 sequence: CSASDNGTPEDTF. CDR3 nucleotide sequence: TGCAGTGCTAGTGATAACGGGACTCCCGAGGACACCTTC.

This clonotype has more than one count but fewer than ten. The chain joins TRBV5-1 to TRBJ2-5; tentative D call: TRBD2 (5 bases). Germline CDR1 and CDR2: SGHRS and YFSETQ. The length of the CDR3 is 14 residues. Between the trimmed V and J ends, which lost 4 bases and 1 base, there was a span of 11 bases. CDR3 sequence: CASSRAASQETQYF. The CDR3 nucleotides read TGCGCCAGCAGCCGAGCGGCATCCCAAGAGACCCAGTACTTC. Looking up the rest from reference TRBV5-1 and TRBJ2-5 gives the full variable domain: KAGVTQTPRYLIKTRGQQVTLSCSPISGHRSVSWYQQTPGQGLQFLFEYFSETQRNKGNFPGRFSGRQFSNSRSEMNVSTLELGDSALYLCASSRAASQETQYFGPGTRLLVL.

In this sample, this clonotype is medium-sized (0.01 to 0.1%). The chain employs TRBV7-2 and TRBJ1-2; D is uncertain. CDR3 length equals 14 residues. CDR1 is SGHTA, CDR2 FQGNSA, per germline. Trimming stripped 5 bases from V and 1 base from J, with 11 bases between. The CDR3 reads CASSLEGSNYGYTF. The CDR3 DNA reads TGTGCCAGCAGCCTCGAAGGCAGTAACTATGGCTACACCTTC. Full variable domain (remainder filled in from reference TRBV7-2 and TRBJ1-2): GAGVSQSPSNKVTEKGKDVELRCDPISGHTALYWYRQSLGQGLEFLIYFQGNSAPDKSGLPSDRFSAERTGGSVSTLTIQRTQQEDSAVYLCASSLEGSNYGYTFGSGTRLTVV.

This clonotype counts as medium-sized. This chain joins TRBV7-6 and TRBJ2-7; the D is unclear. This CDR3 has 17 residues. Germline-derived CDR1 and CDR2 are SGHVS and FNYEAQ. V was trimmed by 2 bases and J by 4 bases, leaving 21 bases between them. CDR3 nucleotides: TGTGCCAGCAGCTTATTGACGAGATCAGGAACTCATTACGAGCAGTACTTC. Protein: CASSLLTRSGTHYEQYF.

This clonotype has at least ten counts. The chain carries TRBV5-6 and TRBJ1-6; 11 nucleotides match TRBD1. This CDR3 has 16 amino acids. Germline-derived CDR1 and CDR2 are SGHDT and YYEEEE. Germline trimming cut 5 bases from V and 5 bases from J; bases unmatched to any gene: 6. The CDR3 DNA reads TGTGCCAGCAGTCGGGACAGGGGGTCGGATAATTCACCCCTCCACTTT. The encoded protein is CASSRDRGSDNSPLHF.

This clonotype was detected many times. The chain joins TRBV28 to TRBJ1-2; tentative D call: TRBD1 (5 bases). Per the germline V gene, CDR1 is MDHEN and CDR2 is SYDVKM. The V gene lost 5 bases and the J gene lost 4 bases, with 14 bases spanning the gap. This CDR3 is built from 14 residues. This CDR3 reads CASSSQGQFYGYTF. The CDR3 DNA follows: TGTGCCAGCAGTAGCCAGGGCCAATTCTATGGCTACACCTTC.

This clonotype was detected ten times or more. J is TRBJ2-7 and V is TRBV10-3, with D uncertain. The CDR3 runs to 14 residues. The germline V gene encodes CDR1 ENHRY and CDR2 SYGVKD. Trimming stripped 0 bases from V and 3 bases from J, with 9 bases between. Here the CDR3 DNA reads TGTGCCATCAGTGAGTCGGCTGGGCTCTACGAGCAGTACTTC. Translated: CAISESAGLYEQYF.

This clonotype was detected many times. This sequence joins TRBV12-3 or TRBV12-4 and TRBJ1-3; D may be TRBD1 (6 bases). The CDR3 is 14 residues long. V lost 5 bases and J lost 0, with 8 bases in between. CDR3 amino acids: CASSDRSSGNTIYF. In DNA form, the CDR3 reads TGTGCCAGCAGTGACAGGAGCTCTGGAAACACCATATATTTT.

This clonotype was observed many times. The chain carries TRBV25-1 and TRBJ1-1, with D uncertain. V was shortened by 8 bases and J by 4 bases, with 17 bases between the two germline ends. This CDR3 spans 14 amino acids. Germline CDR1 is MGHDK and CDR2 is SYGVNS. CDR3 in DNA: TGTGCCAGCTCGAGGGCCGGGGAGGGCACTGAAGCTTTCTTT. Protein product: CASSRAGEGTEAFF.

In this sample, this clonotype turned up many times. This CDR3 is CASSFGQGVGEKLFF. Here the CDR3 DNA reads TGCGCCAGCAGCTTCGGACAGGGCGTCGGTGAAAAACTGTTTTTT. The genes are TRBV5-1 and TRBJ1-4; TRBD1 aligns across 8 bases. V shed 2 bases, J shed 7 bases, and the junction held 7 bases outside the gene matches. Germline CDR1 reads SGHRS; CDR2 reads YFSETQ. This CDR3 has 15 residues.

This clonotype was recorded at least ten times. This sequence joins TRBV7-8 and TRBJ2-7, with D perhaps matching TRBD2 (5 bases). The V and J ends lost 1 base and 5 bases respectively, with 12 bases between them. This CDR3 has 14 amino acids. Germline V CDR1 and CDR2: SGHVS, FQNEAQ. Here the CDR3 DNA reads TGTGCCAGCAGCTTAGGAGGGTTCGCCGACGAGCAGTACTTC. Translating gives CASSLGGFADEQYF.

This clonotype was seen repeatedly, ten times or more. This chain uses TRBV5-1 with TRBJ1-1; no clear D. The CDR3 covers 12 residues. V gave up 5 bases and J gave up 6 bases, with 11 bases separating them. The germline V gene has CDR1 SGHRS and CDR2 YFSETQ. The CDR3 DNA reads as TGCGCCAGCAGGGGCGTAAACGCTGAAGCTTTCTTT. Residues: CASRGVNAEAFF.

CDR3 amino acids: CASSLGRAGRKVTEAFF. The CDR3 coding sequence is TGTGCCAGCAGCTTAGGACGGGCAGGGAGAAAGGTTACTGAAGCTTTCTTT. The chain uses TRBV7-2 and TRBJ1-1; D is perhaps TRBD1 (5 bases). V was cut by 1 base and J by 5 bases, with 20 bases left in between. The CDR3 sequence is 17 residues long. CDR1 SGHTA and CDR2 FQGNSA come from the germline V gene.

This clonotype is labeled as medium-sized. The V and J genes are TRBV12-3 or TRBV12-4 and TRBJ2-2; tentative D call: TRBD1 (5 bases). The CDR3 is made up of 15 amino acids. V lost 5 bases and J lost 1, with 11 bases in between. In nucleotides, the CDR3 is TGTGCCAGCAGTCCTTGGGGCAAGAACACCGGGGAGCTGTTTTTT. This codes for CASSPWGKNTGELFF.

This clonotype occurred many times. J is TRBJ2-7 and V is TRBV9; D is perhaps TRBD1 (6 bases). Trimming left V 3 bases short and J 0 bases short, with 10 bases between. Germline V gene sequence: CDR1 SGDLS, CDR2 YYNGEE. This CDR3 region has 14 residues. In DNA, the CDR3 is TGTGCCAGCAGCGGCGACAGGAACTCCTACGAGCAGTACTTC. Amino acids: CASSGDRNSYEQYF.

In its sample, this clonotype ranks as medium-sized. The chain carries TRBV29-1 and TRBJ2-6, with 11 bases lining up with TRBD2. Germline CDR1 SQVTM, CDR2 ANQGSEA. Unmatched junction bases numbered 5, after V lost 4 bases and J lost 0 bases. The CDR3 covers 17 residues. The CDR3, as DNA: TGCAGCGTTGTTCTAGCGGGGGGATTCTCTGGGGCCAACGTCCTGACTTTC. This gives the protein CSVVLAGGFSGANVLTF.

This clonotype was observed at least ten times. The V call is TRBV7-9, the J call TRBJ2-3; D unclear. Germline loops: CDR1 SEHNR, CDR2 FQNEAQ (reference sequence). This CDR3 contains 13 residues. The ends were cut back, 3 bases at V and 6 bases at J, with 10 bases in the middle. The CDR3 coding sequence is TGTGCCAGCAGCTTCGGCCGGGTGGATACGCAGTATTTT. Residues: CASSFGRVDTQYF.

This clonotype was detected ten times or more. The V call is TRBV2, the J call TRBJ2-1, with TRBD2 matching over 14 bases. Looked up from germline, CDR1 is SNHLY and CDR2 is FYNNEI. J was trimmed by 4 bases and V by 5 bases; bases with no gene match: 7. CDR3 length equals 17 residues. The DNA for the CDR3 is TGTGCCAGCAGTTACTCGGGACTAGCGGGGGTTTACAATGAGCAGTTCTTC. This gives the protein CASSYSGLAGVYNEQFF.

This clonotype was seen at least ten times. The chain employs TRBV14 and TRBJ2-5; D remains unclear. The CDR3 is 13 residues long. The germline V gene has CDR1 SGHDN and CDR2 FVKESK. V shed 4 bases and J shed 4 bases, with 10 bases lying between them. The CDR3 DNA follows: TGTGCCAGCAGCCGGATGGTTGGAGAGACCCAGTACTTC. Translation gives CASSRMVGETQYF.

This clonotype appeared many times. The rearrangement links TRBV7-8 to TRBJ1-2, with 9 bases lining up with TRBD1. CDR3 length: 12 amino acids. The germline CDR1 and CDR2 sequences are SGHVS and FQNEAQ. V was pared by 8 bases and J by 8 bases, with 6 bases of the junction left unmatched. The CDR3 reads CASAGTGYGYTF. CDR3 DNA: TGTGCCAGCGCAGGGACAGGGTACGGCTACACCTTC.